This T cell receptor (beta chain) was identified during a study of blood T cell repertoires in COVID-19. Looking at the study overall: The United States, Italy and Spain were the sources of the acute and convalescent COVID-19 samples.

Per the authors' pipeline: Scientists estimated how many nucleated cells there were by amplifying reference gene primers. Repertoires were generated with immunoSEQ multiplex PCR, while TCRdb's copy carries only in-frame clones and drops some. V, J and clone size are those of that table, while D and trimming were read from the DNA. The repertoire holds roughly 250,000 clones, around 82% seen once, with 0.7% to 0.9% in the top ten. The CDR3 loop spans 12 amino acids. The V end lost 5 bases, the J end lost 2 bases, and 5 bases lay between the germline ends. The germline gives CDR1 MNHEY, CDR2 SVGAGI. Seattle patient enrollment occurred during active infection, with longitudinal follow-up thereafter.

This chain links TRBV6-5 with TRBJ2-3; no firm D call. The clonotype comes from a human donor with COVID-19, enrolled during active disease. The donor label of this sample is uncertain. What was sequenced was peripheral blood. The CDR3 region has the DNA TGTGCCAGCAGTCGCTACACAGATACGCAGTATTTT. This encodes CASSRYTDTQYF.